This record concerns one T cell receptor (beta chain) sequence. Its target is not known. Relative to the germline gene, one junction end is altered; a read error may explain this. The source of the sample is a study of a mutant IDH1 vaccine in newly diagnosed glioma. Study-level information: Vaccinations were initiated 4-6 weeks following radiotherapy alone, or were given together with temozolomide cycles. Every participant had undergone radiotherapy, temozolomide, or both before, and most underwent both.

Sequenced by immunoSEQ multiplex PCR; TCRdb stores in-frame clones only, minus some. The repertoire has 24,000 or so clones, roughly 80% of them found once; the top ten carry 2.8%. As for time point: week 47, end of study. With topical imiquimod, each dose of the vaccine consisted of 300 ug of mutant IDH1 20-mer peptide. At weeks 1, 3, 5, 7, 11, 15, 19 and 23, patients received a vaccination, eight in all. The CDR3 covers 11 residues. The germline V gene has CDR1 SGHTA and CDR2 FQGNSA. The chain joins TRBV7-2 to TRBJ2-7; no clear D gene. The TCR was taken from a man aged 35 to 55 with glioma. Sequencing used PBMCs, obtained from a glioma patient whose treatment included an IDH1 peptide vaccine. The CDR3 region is CASSVAYEQYF. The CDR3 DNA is TGTGCCAGCAGCGTAGCCTACGAGCAGTACTTC.